The 25 T cell receptor beta chains below all came from one sample that was sequenced in a study of T cell repertoires in cytomegalovirus infection. The antigens for these receptors are not known. One entry per CDR3 protein results from TCRdb running MiXCR on the reads. The repertoire holds about 770,000 distinct CDR3 sequences, about 29% seen once, with 13% in the top ten. Sample: cultured CD8+ T cells from PBMCs, taken from culture after CMV antigen stimulation. The receptors originated from a human donor in good health (CMV status not recorded). Some clones in this sample may be carry-over from other donors' samples.

Many counts were recorded for this clonotype. This chain connects TRBV7-3 to TRBJ2-1, with a possible D match to TRBD2 (6 bases). CDR3 size: 13 residues. Germline CDR1 reads SGHTA; CDR2 reads FQGTGA. The V end lost 3 bases, the J end lost 5 bases, and 8 bases lay between the germline ends. CDR3 protein: CASSLGLNNEQFF. Here the CDR3 DNA reads TGTGCCAGCAGCTTGGGACTCAACAATGAGCAGTTCTTC.

This clonotype was picked up many times. The rearrangement links TRBV7-6 to TRBJ2-7, with 12 bases that match TRBD2. Germline V gives CDR1 SGHVS, CDR2 FNYEAQ. The CDR3 covers 17 residues. Unmatched junction bases numbered 8, after V lost 5 bases and J lost 0 bases. CDR3 loop: CASSELAGGGFSYEQYF. The CDR3 bases are TGTGCCAGCAGCGAACTAGCGGGGGGAGGTTTCTCCTACGAGCAGTACTTC.

The chain couples TRBV5-1 to TRBJ1-2; 7 positions agree with TRBD1. Germline V gene data show CDR1 as SGHRS and CDR2 as YFSETQ. The CDR3 extends over 13 amino acids. The V and J ends lost 2 bases and 5 bases, in that order; junction bases with no gene match: 3. This chain's CDR3 is CASSLRGQYGYTF. The DNA for the CDR3 is TGCGCCAGCAGCTTAAGGGGGCAGTATGGCTACACCTTC.

This clonotype was observed a single time. This sequence joins TRBV4-2 and TRBJ2-1; tentatively, D is TRBD1 or TRBD2 (7 bases each). Germline lookup yields CDR1 LGHNA and CDR2 YNFKEQ. The CDR3 is 15 amino acids. Trimming took 4 bases from V and 8 from J, leaving 18 bases between them. CDR3: CASSLTSRGAYEQFF. The CDR3, as DNA: TGTGCCAGCAGCCTGACTAGCAGGGGGGCCTATGAGCAGTTCTTC.

The chain combines TRBV7-9 with TRBJ1-2; 7 bases map to TRBD1. Trimming removed 1 base from V and 0 bases from J; junction bases left unmatched: 5. Germline V lookup: CDR1 SEHNR, CDR2 FQNEAQ (reference sequence). This CDR3 comprises 16 residues. The CDR3 here is CASSLGDSLSNYGYTF. The CDR3 DNA follows: TGTGCCAGCAGCTTAGGGGACAGCCTTTCTAACTATGGCTACACCTTC.

A single count supports this clonotype. The chain couples TRBV20-1 to TRBJ2-1; D is perhaps TRBD1 (6 bases). The CDR3 extends over 13 amino acids. CDR1 DFQATT and CDR2 SNEGSKA come from the germline V gene (reference sequence). The CDR3 loop is CILSPGTSHEQFF. CDR3 coding DNA: TGCATTCTCTCCCCTGGGACAAGCCATGAGCAGTTCTTC.

This clonotype was found a few times. The rearrangement links TRBV6-6 to TRBJ1-1; D gene uncertain. The germline V and J ends were trimmed by 2 bases and 0 bases, with 10 bases remaining between them. This CDR3 contains 15 residues. Germline CDR1 and CDR2: MNHNY and SVGAGI (reference sequence). The CDR3 DNA sequence: TGTGCCAGCAGTTACGTCATAGGGATGAACACTGAAGCTTTCTTT. Residues: CASSYVIGMNTEAFF.

J is TRBJ1-1 and V is TRBV20-1; D is unresolved. In germline, CDR1 is DFQATT, CDR2 SNEGSKA (reference sequence). CDR3 length: 12 amino acids. Trimming removed 6 bases at V and 4 bases at J, with 12 bases between. The CDR3 protein is CSAERDGTEAFF. CDR3 nucleotides: TGCAGTGCCGAGCGAGACGGCACTGAAGCTTTCTTT.

This clonotype was counted many times. The chain links TRBV7-6 to TRBJ1-5; tentative D call: TRBD1 (5 bases). CDR1 and CDR2 (germline): SGHVS, FNYEAQ. V was cut by 1 base and J by 5 bases, with 15 bases left in between. The CDR3 sequence is 16 residues long. CDR3 nucleotide sequence: TGTGCCAGCAGCTTAGATGCCAGTTTAGGGGATCAGCCCCAGCATTTT. This codes for CASSLDASLGDQPQHF. The variable domain in full, completed from reference TRBV7-6 and TRBJ1-5, reads GAGVSQSPRYKVTKRGQDVALRCDPISGHVSLYWYRQALGQGPEFLTYFNYEAQQDKSGLPNDRFSAERPEGSISTLTIQRTEQRDSAMYRCASSLDASLGDQPQHFGDGTRLSIL.

This sequence joins TRBV7-8 and TRBJ1-4, with D possibly TRBD1 on 6 matching bases. Germline CDR1 and CDR2: SGHVS and FQNEAQ. This CDR3 has 15 amino acids. V was pared by 2 bases and J by 7 bases, with 14 bases between. The CDR3 sequence: CASSLQGMGREKLFF. DNA for the CDR3: TGTGCCAGCAGCTTACAGGGGATGGGCCGTGAAAAACTGTTTTTT. The full variable domain, rest sourced from reference TRBV7-8 and TRBJ1-4, is GAGVSQSPRYKVAKRGQDVALRCDPISGHVSLFWYQQALGQGPEFLTYFQNEAQLDKSGLPSDRFFAERPEGSVSTLKIQRTQQEDSAVYLCASSLQGMGREKLFFGSGTQLSVL.

This clonotype was counted ten times or more. Here the CDR3 DNA reads TGTGCCAGCAGCAGCGGGACTCCGCAAGAGACCCAGTACTTC. The encoded protein is CASSSGTPQETQYF. The chain recombines TRBV7-2 with TRBJ2-5, with 7 bases aligning to TRBD2. The CDR3 consists of 14 residues. V trimming: 5 bases; J trimming: 2 bases; junction bases outside the gene matches: 5. The germline CDR1 and CDR2 sequences are SGHTA and FQGNSA.

This clonotype was detected ten times or more. The rearrangement uses TRBV7-6 and TRBJ2-5; D ambiguous. Trimming stripped 5 bases from V and 5 bases from J, with 12 bases between. Germline loops: CDR1 SGHVS, CDR2 FNYEAQ. This CDR3 spans 13 amino acids. The CDR3 DNA is TGTGCCAGCAGCCCTCCGCCTAGTGAGACCCAGTACTTC. It specifies CASSPPPSETQYF.

There are many counts of this clonotype. The chain is built from TRBV7-2 and TRBJ2-1; 8 bases align to TRBD1. Germline CDR1 is SGHTA and CDR2 is FQGNSA. Trimming cost V 7 bases and J 3 bases; bases outside gene matches: 5. CDR3 size: 14 residues. The CDR3 protein is CASTPGTGYNEQFF. CDR3 sequence (DNA): TGTGCCAGCACCCCCGGGACAGGCTACAATGAGCAGTTCTTC.

There are many counts of this clonotype. The chain recombines TRBV5-4 with TRBJ2-3; 9 nucleotides line up with TRBD2. Germline assignment: CDR1 SGHNT and CDR2 YYREEE (reference sequence). There are 15 residues in the CDR3. The V gene end was trimmed by 5 bases and the J gene end by 3 bases; junction bases not matched to a gene: 7. The CDR3 is CASRPRGGPTDTQYF. The DNA of the CDR3 is TGTGCCAGCAGGCCGCGGGGGGGCCCGACAGATACGCAGTATTTT. Filled out from reference TRBV5-4 and TRBJ2-3, the complete variable domain reads ETGVTQSPTHLIKTRGQQVTLRCSSQSGHNTVSWYQQALGQGPQFIFQYYREEENGRGNFPPRFSGLQFPNYSSELNVNALELDDSALYLCASRPRGGPTDTQYFGPGTRLTVL.

The genes are TRBV28 and TRBJ1-6; 9 bases line up with TRBD1. V lost 3 bases to trimming and J lost 11 bases; unmatched junction nucleotides: 5. CDR3 length equals 14 residues. Germline V gene lookup returns CDR1 MDHEN and CDR2 SYDVKM. CDR3 in amino acids: CASSFLGTGTPLHF. The CDR3 DNA reads as TGTGCCAGCAGTTTTCTCGGGACAGGGACACCCCTCCACTTT.

The sample holds a few counts of this clonotype. V is TRBV12-3 or TRBV12-4 and J is TRBJ2-1; D is perhaps TRBD2 (6 bases). This CDR3 comprises 14 residues. The V end lost 5 bases, the J end lost 8 bases, and 16 bases lay between the germline ends. CDR3 loop: CASSLVGPGDEQFF. Written as DNA, the CDR3 is TGTGCCAGCAGTCTTGTCGGACCGGGGGATGAGCAGTTCTTC.

The chain has TRBV27 and TRBJ1-2, with D tentatively TRBD1 (5 bases). Germline CDR1 is MNHEY and CDR2 is SMNVEV (reference sequence). The CDR3 length is 13 residues. The V end was cut by 6 bases, the J end by 7 bases, with 15 bases between. CDR3 bases: TGTGCCAGCAGCCCTCGGGGGGGGTTTGGCTACACCTTC. It specifies CASSPRGGFGYTF.

The V gene is TRBV28, the J gene TRBJ2-3, with 8 bases that match TRBD1. Germline loops: CDR1 MDHEN, CDR2 SYDVKM. J gave up 2 bases and V 7 bases, and 11 bases lay outside the gene matches. The CDR3 is made up of 16 amino acids. The CDR3 spells CASNPAETGATDTQYF. DNA for the CDR3: TGTGCCAGCAACCCCGCGGAGACAGGGGCCACAGATACGCAGTATTTT.

This clonotype has at least ten counts. V and J are TRBV7-8 and TRBJ2-2; D gene ambiguous. Germline V gives CDR1 SGHVS, CDR2 FQNEAQ. V shed 4 bases and J shed 7 bases, with 13 bases lying between them. The CDR3 consists of 14 residues. For the CDR3, the DNA is TGTGCCAGCAGCTCAAGCGATCCGGGCGGGGAGCTGTTTTTT. It yields the protein CASSSSDPGGELFF. The full variable domain, with the rest looked up from reference TRBV7-8 and TRBJ2-2, is GAGVSQSPRYKVAKRGQDVALRCDPISGHVSLFWYQQALGQGPEFLTYFQNEAQLDKSGLPSDRFFAERPEGSVSTLKIQRTQQEDSAVYLCASSSSDPGGELFFGEGSRLTVL.

The V gene is TRBV27, the J gene TRBJ1-2; the D is unclear. V gave up 3 bases and J gave up 0 bases, with 11 bases separating them. There are 15 residues in the CDR3. The germline gives CDR1 MNHEY, CDR2 SMNVEV (reference sequence). The chain's CDR3 is CASSLIRNANYGYTF. The CDR3 DNA is TGTGCCAGCAGTTTGATTCGGAACGCTAACTATGGCTACACCTTC.

There are many counts of this clonotype. The chain carries TRBV7-2 and TRBJ2-1; the D is unclear. Germline loops: CDR1 SGHTA, CDR2 FQGNSA. V lost 3 bases and J 1 base, leaving 7 bases between the germline ends. The CDR3 totals 14 residues. The CDR3 DNA is TGTGCCAGCAGCTTCACAGCTTCCTACAATGAGCAGTTCTTC. This sequence encodes CASSFTASYNEQFF.

This chain links TRBV7-8 with TRBJ2-1; D may be TRBD2 (6 bases). The CDR3 contains 17 residues. V lost 7 bases to trimming and J lost 1 base, with 20 bases between them. The V gene's germline CDR1 is SGHVS and CDR2 FQNEAQ. CDR3 region: CASTAPGSGKSYNEQFF. CDR3 sequence (DNA): TGTGCCAGCACCGCGCCGGGTAGCGGTAAATCCTACAATGAGCAGTTCTTC.

The CDR3 region has the DNA TGTGCCACCAGTGATTTAGCAGGGAATGAGCAGTTCTTC. It translates to CATSDLAGNEQFF. V and J are TRBV24-1 and TRBJ2-1, with D maybe TRBD1 (5 bases). This CDR3 has 13 amino acids. Germline V gene sequence: CDR1 KGHDR, CDR2 SFDVKD. The ends were cut back, 1 base at V and 7 bases at J, with 7 bases in the middle.

The chain is built from TRBV6-6 and TRBJ1-1, with D possibly being TRBD1 (6 bases). Trimming shortened V by 4 bases and J by 1 base, and 13 bases separated the two germline ends. This CDR3 has 15 residues. Germline V gene data show CDR1 as MNHNY and CDR2 as SVGAGI (reference sequence). The chain's CDR3 is CASSFTGPRNTEAFF. CDR3 bases: TGTGCCAGCAGTTTCACAGGGCCGCGGAACACTGAAGCTTTCTTT.

The rearrangement links TRBV10-1 to TRBJ2-7; a possible D gene is TRBD2 (6 bases). This CDR3 has 14 residues. V was trimmed by 0 bases and J by 4 bases, leaving 10 bases between them. Germline loops: CDR1 WNHNN, CDR2 SYGVQD (reference sequence). CDR3 residues: CASSESLGGYEQYF. DNA for the CDR3: TGCGCCAGCAGTGAGTCGTTGGGGGGATACGAGCAGTACTTC.